The 24 T cell receptor beta chains below were found in one sample sequenced in a study of T cells after yellow fever vaccination (dated by TCRdb to the late 2010s). Library preparation used 5' RACE. Sequencing was performed on an Illumina HiSeq 2500. In-frame beta chains were kept once TCRdb had trimmed the public reads at Q25 with fastp and called clones with MiXCR. Each CDR3 protein appears once, grouped with its most common genes and DNA. Counted in this sample were roughly 500,000 distinct CDR3 sequences; 19% of them appeared once. The ten largest clones represent roughly an eighth of the sample. The intended sense of this specimen's treatment or condition label: live attenuated yellow fever vaccine strain. The material sequenced was PBMCs, taken 15 days after the yellow fever booster vaccination. These receptors were obtained from a man aged 25-40 years who received the YFV17D yellow fever vaccine.

This clonotype was detected only a few times. This rearrangement joins TRBV30 to TRBJ2-1; D is perhaps TRBD2 (5 bases). Between the trimmed V and J ends, which lost 4 bases and 8 bases, there was a span of 15 bases. The germline CDR1 and CDR2 sequences are GTSNPN and SVGIG (reference sequence). The CDR3 runs 13 residues. The CDR3 spells CAWNEGVWYEQFF. The CDR3 nucleotides are TGTGCCTGGAACGAGGGAGTCTGGTATGAGCAGTTCTTC. The full variable domain, completed using reference TRBV30 and TRBJ2-1, is SQTIHQWPATLVQPVGSPLSLECTVEGTSNPNLYWYRQAAGRGLQLLFYSVGIGQISSEVPQNLSASRPQDRQFILSSKKLLLSDSGFYLCAWNEGVWYEQFFGPGTRLTVL.

At least ten counts were recorded for this clonotype. J is TRBJ2-1 and V is TRBV5-1, with 7 positions matching TRBD2. Germline V gene lookup returns CDR1 SGHRS and CDR2 YFSETQ. The CDR3 sequence is 15 residues long. With 2 bases clipped from V and 4 bases from J, the junction kept 6 bases outside the gene matches. This CDR3 reads CASSLDAGAYNEQFF. The CDR3 region has the DNA TGCGCCAGCAGCTTAGACGCGGGAGCGTACAATGAGCAGTTCTTC.

This clonotype appeared a few times. The V and J genes are TRBV12-3 or TRBV12-4 and TRBJ2-5; D is uncertain. Deletions cut 8 bases from V and 5 bases from J, with 9 bases between. The length of the CDR3 is 11 residues. CDR3 loop: CASGGMETQYF. CDR3 sequence (DNA): TGTGCCAGCGGCGGTATGGAGACCCAGTACTTC.

This clonotype was seen only a few times. The gene calls are TRBV12-3 or TRBV12-4 and TRBJ2-1, with D possibly matching TRBD2 (6 bases). Trimming took 2 bases from V and 3 from J, leaving 23 bases between them. The CDR3 is 19 amino acids. The CDR3 sequence: CASSLIRRGLSANYNEQFF. Written as DNA, the CDR3 is TGTGCCAGCAGTTTAATAAGGCGAGGACTATCCGCCAACTACAATGAGCAGTTCTTC.

The table lists this clonotype with a few counts. The chain carries TRBV9 and TRBJ2-5; no clear D. Trimming stripped 3 bases from V and 0 bases from J, with 12 bases between. The CDR3 extends over 15 amino acids. The germline CDR1 and CDR2 sequences are SGDLS and YYNGEE. CDR3 in DNA: TGTGCCAGCAGCGCCCTCAGTGGGAACCAAGAGACCCAGTACTTC. It specifies CASSALSGNQETQYF.

This chain links TRBV24-1 with TRBJ2-1; TRBD2 matches at 13 bases. This CDR3 region has 17 residues. The germline CDR1 and CDR2 sequences are KGHDR and SFDVKD. Germline trimming cut 4 bases from V and 4 bases from J; bases unmatched to any gene: 6. The CDR3 nucleotides read TGTGCCACCAGTGACCAGGGACTAGCGGGATTGTACAATGAGCAGTTCTTC. It codes for CATSDQGLAGLYNEQFF.

The chain combines TRBV6-1 with TRBJ1-1; D ambiguous. Germline V gene sequence: CDR1 MNHNS, CDR2 SASEGT. This CDR3 is 13 amino acids long. Trimming left V 3 bases short and J 8 bases short, with 13 bases between. In DNA form, the CDR3 reads TGTGCCAGCAGTGAGATCGTCCTCCGGGAAGCTTTCTTT. Translation: CASSEIVLREAFF.

This clonotype has more than one count but fewer than ten. The chain couples TRBV20-1 to TRBJ2-1; 13 bases are a match to TRBD2. V was pared by 6 bases and J by 3 bases, with 11 bases of the junction left unmatched. This CDR3 has 17 amino acids. Germline CDR1 and CDR2: DFQATT and SNEGSKA (reference sequence). The CDR3 loop is CSATGGTSGTLYNEQFF. CDR3 DNA sequence: TGCAGTGCCACGGGAGGGACTAGCGGGACCCTCTACAATGAGCAGTTCTTC.

The V and J genes are TRBV6-1 and TRBJ1-5, with a weak D call TRBD1 (5 bases). This CDR3 contains 17 residues. Between the trimmed V and J ends, which lost 2 bases and 1 base, there was a span of 15 bases. Germline lookup yields CDR1 MNHNS and CDR2 SASEGT. CDR3 nucleotide sequence: TGTGCCAGCAGTGAACAGGTCGGGGGTCGGAGCAATCAGCCCCAGCATTTT. This codes for CASSEQVGGRSNQPQHF.

The rearrangement joins TRBV6-5 to TRBJ1-1; D is possibly TRBD1 (5 bases). CDR3 size: 17 residues. Trimming shortened V by 3 bases and J by 1 base, and 18 bases separated the two germline ends. Germline V gene lookup returns CDR1 MNHEY and CDR2 SVGAGI. The CDR3 sequence: CASSYIGGSGKNTEAFF. Written as DNA, the CDR3 is TGTGCCAGCAGTTATATTGGGGGGTCGGGGAAGAACACTGAAGCTTTCTTT.

This clonotype has a handful of counts. The chain links TRBV5-1 to TRBJ2-1; 14 bases map to TRBD2. Germline lookup yields CDR1 SGHRS and CDR2 YFSETQ. CDR3 size: 15 residues. After removal of 1 base from V and 9 bases from J, the junction contained 3 bases not matched to a gene. Here the CDR3 DNA reads TGCGCCAGCAGCTTGCGACTAGCGGGGGGGGGTGAGCAGTTCTTC. This translates into CASSLRLAGGGEQFF.

J is TRBJ2-7 and V is TRBV9; perhaps TRBD2 as D (6 bases). In germline, CDR1 is SGDLS, CDR2 YYNGEE. V was pared by 6 bases and J by 0 bases, with 13 bases between. The CDR3 runs 14 residues. Here the CDR3 reads CASNHGGGSYEQYF. The CDR3 DNA follows: TGTGCCAGCAACCATGGGGGAGGCTCCTACGAGCAGTACTTC.

This chain links TRBV6-2 or TRBV6-3 with TRBJ2-5; weak D call: TRBD2 (5 bases). V lost 5 bases and J 7 bases, leaving 8 bases between the germline ends. The CDR3 is made up of 11 amino acids. The germline V gene has CDR1 MNHEY and CDR2 SVGEGT. CDR3 amino acids: CASSEGGTQYF. CDR3 DNA sequence: TGTGCCAGCAGTGAAGGAGGGACCCAGTACTTC.

This clonotype has just a few counts. The V call is TRBV20-1, the J call TRBJ1-2; D remains unclear. This CDR3 contains 11 residues. Germline CDR1 reads DFQATT; CDR2 reads SNEGSKA (reference sequence). The V end was cut by 5 bases, the J end by 5 bases, with 9 bases between. The CDR3 bases are TGCAGTGCTCGAAGTTTGTATGGCTACACCTTC. Protein product: CSARSLYGYTF.

The chain has TRBV7-9 and TRBJ2-3, with a tentative D call TRBD2 (6 bases). The germline CDR1 and CDR2 sequences are SEHNR and FQNEAQ (reference sequence). V was pared by 8 bases and J by 5 bases, with 17 bases between. The CDR3 runs 14 residues. DNA for the CDR3: TGTGCCAGCGTGGAGGGAGCCCTCCTAGATACGCAGTATTTT. Protein product: CASVEGALLDTQYF.

V and J are TRBV20-1 and TRBJ2-5; tentatively, D is TRBD1 or TRBD2 (5 bases each). The CDR3 is made up of 13 amino acids. V lost 5 bases and J 2 bases, leaving 12 bases between the germline ends. Germline values: CDR1 DFQATT, CDR2 SNEGSKA (reference sequence). The CDR3 region has the DNA TGCAGTGCTCCCGGGACGGAACAAGAGACCCAGTACTTC. Translation: CSAPGTEQETQYF.

Only a few counts were recorded for this clonotype. This chain uses TRBV7-2 with TRBJ1-4; D call uncertain. Germline assignment: CDR1 SGHTA and CDR2 FQGNSA. The CDR3 is 15 amino acids. Between the trimmed V and J ends, which lost 6 bases and 4 bases, there was a span of 15 bases. CDR3 bases: TGTGCCAGCAGTCCTGCGAGGGCTGATAATGAAAAACTGTTTTTT. It translates to CASSPARADNEKLFF.

Points on this clonotype: A junction end diverges from the germline sequence, so it may reflect a read error. V and J are TRBV5-1 and TRBJ2-3; D uncertain. The CDR3 is 12 residues long. Germline V CDR1 and CDR2: SGHRS, YFSETQ. The CDR3 spells CASSFTTDTQYF. The DNA of the CDR3 is TGTGCCAGCAGCTTCACCACAGATACGCAGTATTTT.

This clonotype appeared a few times. The J gene is TRBJ1-2, the V gene TRBV5-4; TRBD1 might be the D (5 bases). Germline CDR1 SGHNT, CDR2 YYREEE (reference sequence). CDR3 length equals 15 residues. The V gene lost 1 base and the J gene lost 1 base, with 11 bases spanning the gap. The CDR3 nucleotides are TGTGCCAGCAGCTTGCTTGACAGAGATAACTATGGCTACACCTTC. Translated, it gives CASSLLDRDNYGYTF.

In this sample, this clonotype turned up a few times. The chain couples TRBV14 to TRBJ2-1; D not resolved. Trimming removed 4 bases at V and 4 bases at J, with 11 bases between. Germline CDR1 is SGHDN and CDR2 is FVKESK. The CDR3 is 14 amino acids. CDR3 sequence (DNA): TGTGCCAGCAGCCGAGCTCCTAGTTACAATGAGCAGTTCTTC. This translates into CASSRAPSYNEQFF. Using reference TRBV14 and TRBJ2-1 for the parts outside the CDR3, the full variable domain is EAGVTQFPSHSVIEKGQTVTLRCDPISGHDNLYWYRRVMGKEIKFLLHFVKESKQDESGMPNNRFLAERTGGTYSTLKVQPAELEDSGVYFCASSRAPSYNEQFFGPGTRLTVL.

This sequence joins TRBV5-6 and TRBJ2-7; D gene unclear. Trimming removed 2 bases at V and 3 bases at J, with 12 bases between. Germline lookup yields CDR1 SGHDT and CDR2 YYEEEE. The CDR3 totals 14 residues. The CDR3 loop reads CASSFDTKSYEQYF. CDR3 DNA sequence: TGTGCCAGCAGCTTTGACACGAAAAGCTACGAGCAGTACTTC. Full variable domain (outside the CDR3, taken from reference TRBV5-6 and TRBJ2-7): DAGVTQSPTHLIKTRGQQVTLRCSPKSGHDTVSWYQQALGQGPQFIFQYYEEEERQRGNFPDRFSGHQFPNYSSELNVNALLLGDSALYLCASSFDTKSYEQYFGPGTRLTVT.

The chain uses TRBV12-3 or TRBV12-4 and TRBJ2-4; D is undetermined. This CDR3 has 12 residues. Deletions cut 6 bases from V and 10 bases from J, with 13 bases between. CDR3 in amino acids: CASSNRPPIQYF. The CDR3 DNA is TGTGCCAGCAGCAATAGACCGCCGATTCAGTACTTC.

V is TRBV5-1 and J is TRBJ2-3, with D tentatively TRBD1 (6 bases). V shed 4 bases and J shed 2 bases, with 11 bases lying between them. The germline gives CDR1 SGHRS, CDR2 YFSETQ. The CDR3 length is 14 residues. In nucleotides, the CDR3 is TGCGCCAGCAGCCAAAGGACAGTCACAGATACGCAGTATTTT. This gives the protein CASSQRTVTDTQYF.

This clonotype has only a few counts. V usage is TRBV20-1 and J usage is TRBJ2-1, with 11 bases fitting TRBD2. The V gene's germline CDR1 is DFQATT and CDR2 SNEGSKA (reference sequence). Trimming took 0 bases from V and 0 from J; bases not matched to a gene: 4. There are 17 residues in the CDR3. The CDR3 sequence is CSARDFLAGGSYNEQFF. In DNA, the CDR3 is TGCAGTGCTAGAGATTTCCTAGCGGGAGGCTCCTACAATGAGCAGTTCTTC.